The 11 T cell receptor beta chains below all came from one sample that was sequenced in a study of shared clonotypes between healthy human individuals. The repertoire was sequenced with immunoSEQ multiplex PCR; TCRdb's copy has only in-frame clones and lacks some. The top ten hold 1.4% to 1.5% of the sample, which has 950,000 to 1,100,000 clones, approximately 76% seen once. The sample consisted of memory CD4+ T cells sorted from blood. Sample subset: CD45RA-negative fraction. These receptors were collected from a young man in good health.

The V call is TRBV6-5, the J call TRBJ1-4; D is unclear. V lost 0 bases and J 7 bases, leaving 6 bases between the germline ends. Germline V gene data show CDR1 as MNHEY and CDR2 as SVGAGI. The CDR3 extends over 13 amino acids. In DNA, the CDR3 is TGTGCCAGCAGTTACTCAGTGGGTGAAAAACTGTTTTTT. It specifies CASSYSVGEKLFF.

The CDR3 spells CASSPPVRESVNEQFF. The CDR3 bases are TGTGCCAGCTCACCACCAGTGAGGGAGTCAGTCAATGAGCAGTTCTTC. The V call is TRBV18, the J call TRBJ2-1; a possible D gene is TRBD2 (5 bases). CDR1 and CDR2 (germline): KGHSH, LQKENI. This CDR3 contains 16 residues. V gave up 0 bases and J gave up 6 bases, with 15 bases separating them. The full variable domain, rest sourced from reference TRBV18 and TRBJ2-1, is NAGVMQNPRHLVRRRGQEARLRCSPMKGHSHVYWYRQLPEEGLKFMVYLQKENIIDESGMPKERFSAEFPKEGPSILRIQQVVRGDSAAYFCASSPPVRESVNEQFFGPGTRLTVL.

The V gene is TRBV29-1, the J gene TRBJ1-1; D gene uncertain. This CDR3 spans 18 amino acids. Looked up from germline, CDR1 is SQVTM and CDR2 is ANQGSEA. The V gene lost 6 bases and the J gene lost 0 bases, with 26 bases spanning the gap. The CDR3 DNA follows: TGCAGCGTCCCTACTGGGAGTTTTAAGGTCCACATGAACACTGAAGCTTTCTTT. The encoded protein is CSVPTGSFKVHMNTEAFF.

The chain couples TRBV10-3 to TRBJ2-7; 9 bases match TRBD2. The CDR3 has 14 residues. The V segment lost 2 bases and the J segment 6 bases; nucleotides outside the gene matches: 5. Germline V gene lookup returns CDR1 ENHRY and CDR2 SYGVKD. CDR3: CAISEPRTSAEQYF. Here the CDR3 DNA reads TGTGCCATCAGTGAGCCACGGACTAGCGCCGAGCAGTACTTC.

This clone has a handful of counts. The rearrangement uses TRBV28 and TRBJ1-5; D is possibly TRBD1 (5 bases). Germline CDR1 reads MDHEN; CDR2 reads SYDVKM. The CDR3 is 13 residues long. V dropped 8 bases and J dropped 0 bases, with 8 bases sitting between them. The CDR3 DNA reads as TGTGCCAGCCGAGGGGTTAGCAATCAGCCCCAGCATTTT. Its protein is CASRGVSNQPQHF.

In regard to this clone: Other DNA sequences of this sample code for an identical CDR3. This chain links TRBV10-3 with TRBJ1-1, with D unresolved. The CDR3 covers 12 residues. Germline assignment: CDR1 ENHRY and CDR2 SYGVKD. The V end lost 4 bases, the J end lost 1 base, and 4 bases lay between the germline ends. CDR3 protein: CAISGQNTEAFF. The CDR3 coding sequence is TGTGCCATCAGTGGGCAGAACACTGAAGCTTTCTTT.

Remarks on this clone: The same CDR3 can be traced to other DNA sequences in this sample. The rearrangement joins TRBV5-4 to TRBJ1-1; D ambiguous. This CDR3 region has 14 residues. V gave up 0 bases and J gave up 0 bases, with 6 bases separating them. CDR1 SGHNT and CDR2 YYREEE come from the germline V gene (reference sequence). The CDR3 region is CASSLAGMNTEAFF. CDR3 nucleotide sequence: TGTGCCAGCAGCTTGGCCGGTATGAACACTGAAGCTTTCTTT. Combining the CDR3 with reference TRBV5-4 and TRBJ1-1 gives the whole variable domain ETGVTQSPTHLIKTRGQQVTLRCSSQSGHNTVSWYQQALGQGPQFIFQYYREEENGRGNFPPRFSGLQFPNYSSELNVNALELDDSALYLCASSLAGMNTEAFFGQGTRLTVV.

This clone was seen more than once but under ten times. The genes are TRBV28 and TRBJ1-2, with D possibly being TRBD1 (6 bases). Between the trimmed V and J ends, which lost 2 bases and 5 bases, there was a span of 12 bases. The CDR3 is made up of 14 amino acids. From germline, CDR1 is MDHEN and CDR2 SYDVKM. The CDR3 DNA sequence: TGTGCCAGCAGTTTAACGGGGGGCGCTTATGGCTACACCTTC. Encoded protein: CASSLTGGAYGYTF.

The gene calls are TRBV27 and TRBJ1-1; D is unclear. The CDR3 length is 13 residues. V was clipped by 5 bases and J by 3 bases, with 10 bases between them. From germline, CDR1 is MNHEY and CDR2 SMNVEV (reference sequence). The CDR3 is CASSPRTDTEAFF. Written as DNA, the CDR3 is TGTGCCAGCAGTCCCCGGACGGACACTGAAGCTTTCTTT.

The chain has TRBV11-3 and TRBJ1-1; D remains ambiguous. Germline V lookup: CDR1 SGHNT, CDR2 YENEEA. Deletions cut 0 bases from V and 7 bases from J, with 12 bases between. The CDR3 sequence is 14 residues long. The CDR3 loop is CASSLDRYSFEAFF. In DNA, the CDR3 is TGTGCCAGCAGCTTAGATCGGTACAGCTTTGAAGCTTTCTTT.

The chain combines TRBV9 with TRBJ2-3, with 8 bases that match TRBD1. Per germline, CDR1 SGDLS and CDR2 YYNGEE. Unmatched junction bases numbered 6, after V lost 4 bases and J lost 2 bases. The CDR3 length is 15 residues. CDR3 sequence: CASSNRQGTTDTQYF. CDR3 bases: TGTGCCAGCAGCAACCGACAGGGGACCACAGATACGCAGTATTTT.